This is a list of T cell receptor beta chains from one sample in a study of blood T cell repertoires in COVID-19. The table came from immunoSEQ multiplex PCR; TCRdb's copy has only in-frame clones and leaves some out. The data contain about 240,000 clones, about nine tenths of them singletons. Sequences were obtained from peripheral blood. These receptors originate from a man between 60 and 75 years old with acute or convalescent COVID-19. The CDR3 runs from the conserved cysteine through the conserved F or W. Each record gives: CDR3 length, D gene, V gene, clone size, J gene, CDR3 protein, CDR3 DNA. The D gene is left open where the match is weak. Where a row states a size, it is once, few, many or the class of an expanded clone; other rows omit it.

cdr3_length: 12
d_call: TRBD1
v_call: TRBV28
clone_size: few
j_call: TRBJ1-1
cdr3_aa: CATGTGNTEAFF
cdr3_nt: TGTGCCACCGGGACAGGGAACACTGAAGCTTTCTTT

cdr3_length: 11
d_call: -
v_call: TRBV2
clone_size: -
j_call: TRBJ2-5
cdr3_aa: CASSGRRAQYF
cdr3_nt: TGTGCCAGCAGCGGCCGGAGGGCCCAGTACTTC

cdr3_length: 15
d_call: TRBD1
v_call: TRBV6-1
clone_size: -
j_call: TRBJ1-2
cdr3_aa: CASSEVQGAAGGYTF
cdr3_nt: TGTGCCAGCAGTGAGGTACAGGGGGCGGCGGGCGGCTACACCTTC

cdr3_length: 14
d_call: -
v_call: TRBV27
clone_size: -
j_call: TRBJ2-7
cdr3_aa: CASSFGGRAYEQYF
cdr3_nt: TGTGCCAGCAGTTTCGGAGGGCGGGCCTACGAGCAGTACTTC

cdr3_length: 17
d_call: -
v_call: TRBV4-3
clone_size: -
j_call: TRBJ1-2
cdr3_aa: CASSLSRGFSELYGYTF
cdr3_nt: TGCGCCAGCAGCCTTTCCAGGGGATTCTCGGAGCTCTATGGCTACACCTTC

cdr3_length: 18
d_call: TRBD1
v_call: TRBV7-3
clone_size: -
j_call: TRBJ2-2
cdr3_aa: CASSTTPTGQGSTGELFF
cdr3_nt: TGTGCCAGCAGCACCACTCCTACGGGACAGGGGTCCACCGGGGAGCTGTTTTTT

cdr3_length: 15
d_call: TRBD1
v_call: TRBV4-2
clone_size: once
j_call: TRBJ1-2
cdr3_aa: CASSQEATGGRGYTF
cdr3_nt: TGTGCCAGCAGCCAAGAAGCTACAGGGGGCCGGGGCTACACCTTC

cdr3_length: 14
d_call: TRBD1
v_call: TRBV5-6
clone_size: -
j_call: TRBJ1-2
cdr3_aa: CASSDGTGDYGYTF
cdr3_nt: TGTGCCAGCAGCGACGGGACAGGGGACTATGGCTACACCTTC

cdr3_length: 17
d_call: -
v_call: TRBV6-2/TRBV6-3
clone_size: -
j_call: TRBJ1-5
cdr3_aa: CASSYSKTGLERQPQHF
cdr3_nt: TGTGCCAGCAGTTACTCCAAAACAGGGTTGGAACGCCAGCCCCAGCATTTT

cdr3_length: 15
d_call: -
v_call: TRBV28
clone_size: -
j_call: TRBJ1-6
cdr3_aa: CASSLVRGWDSPLHF
cdr3_nt: TGTGCCAGCAGTTTAGTTAGGGGATGGGATTCACCCCTCCACTTT

cdr3_length: 15
d_call: -
v_call: TRBV7-2
clone_size: -
j_call: TRBJ1-5
cdr3_aa: CASSPGGGAVQPQHF
cdr3_nt: TGTGCCAGCAGCCCTGGGGGGGGGGCGGTTCAGCCCCAGCATTTT

cdr3_length: 14
d_call: TRBD1
v_call: TRBV28
clone_size: -
j_call: TRBJ1-3
cdr3_aa: CASSSGQGRVTIYF
cdr3_nt: TGTGCCAGCAGTTCGGGACAGGGAAGGGTGACCATATATTTT

cdr3_length: 13
d_call: TRBD1
v_call: TRBV2
clone_size: -
j_call: TRBJ2-1
cdr3_aa: CASSRQGVGEQFF
cdr3_nt: TGTGCCAGCAGTAGACAGGGGGTAGGGGAGCAGTTCTTC

cdr3_length: 16
d_call: TRBD1
v_call: TRBV28
clone_size: -
j_call: TRBJ1-6
cdr3_aa: CASRRDRGTYNSPLHF
cdr3_nt: TGTGCCAGCAGACGGGACAGGGGCACCTATAATTCACCCCTCCACTTT

cdr3_length: 14
d_call: TRBD1
v_call: TRBV15
clone_size: -
j_call: TRBJ1-1
cdr3_aa: CATSLGTGNTEAFF
cdr3_nt: TGTGCCACCAGCTTAGGGACAGGGAACACTGAAGCTTTCTTT

cdr3_length: 15
d_call: -
v_call: TRBV11-3
clone_size: -
j_call: TRBJ2-7
cdr3_aa: CASSLEMDSPYEQYF
cdr3_nt: TGTGCCAGCAGCTTAGAGATGGACAGTCCCTACGAGCAGTACTTC

cdr3_length: 18
d_call: -
v_call: TRBV7-2
clone_size: -
j_call: TRBJ1-3
cdr3_aa: CASSLASGTTGPGNTIYF
cdr3_nt: TGTGCCAGCAGCTTAGCTTCCGGGACAACCGGTCCTGGAAACACCATATATTTT

cdr3_length: 14
d_call: -
v_call: TRBV19
clone_size: -
j_call: TRBJ1-1
cdr3_aa: CASSTQGGNTEAFF
cdr3_nt: TGTGCCAGTAGTACTCAGGGAGGGAACACTGAAGCTTTCTTT

cdr3_length: 11
d_call: -
v_call: TRBV12-3/TRBV12-4
clone_size: few
j_call: TRBJ2-1
cdr3_aa: CASSFRNEQFF
cdr3_nt: TGTGCCAGCAGTTTCCGGAATGAGCAGTTCTTC